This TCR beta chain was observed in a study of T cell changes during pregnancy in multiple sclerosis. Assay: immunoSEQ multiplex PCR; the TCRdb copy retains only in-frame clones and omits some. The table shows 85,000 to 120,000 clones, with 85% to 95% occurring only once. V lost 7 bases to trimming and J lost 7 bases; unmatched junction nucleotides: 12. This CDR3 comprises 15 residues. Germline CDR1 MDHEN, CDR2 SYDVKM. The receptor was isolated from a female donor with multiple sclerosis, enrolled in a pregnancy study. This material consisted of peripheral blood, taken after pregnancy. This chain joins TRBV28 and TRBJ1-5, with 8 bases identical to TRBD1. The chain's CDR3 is CASKNLDRGEQPQHF. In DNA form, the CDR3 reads TGTGCCAGCAAAAATCTCGACAGGGGAGAACAGCCCCAGCATTTT.